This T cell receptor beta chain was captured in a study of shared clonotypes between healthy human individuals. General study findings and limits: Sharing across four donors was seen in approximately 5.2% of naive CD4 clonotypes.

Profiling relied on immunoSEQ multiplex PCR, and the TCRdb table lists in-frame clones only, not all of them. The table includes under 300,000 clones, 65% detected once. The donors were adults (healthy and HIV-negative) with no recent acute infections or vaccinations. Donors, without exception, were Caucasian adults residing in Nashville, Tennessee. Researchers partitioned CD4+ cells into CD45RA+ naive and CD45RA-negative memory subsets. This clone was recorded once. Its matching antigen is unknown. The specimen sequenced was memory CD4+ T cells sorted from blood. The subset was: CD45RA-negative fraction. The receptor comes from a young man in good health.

Here the CDR3 DNA reads TGTGCCAGTGGGGTAAATCAGCCCCAGCATTTT. Translation gives CASGVNQPQHF. This chain connects TRBV6-5 to TRBJ1-5; no firm D call. CDR3 length: 11 residues. Germline-derived CDR1 and CDR2 are MNHEY and SVGAGI. Deletions cut 9 bases from V and 4 bases from J, with 7 bases between.